This T cell receptor (beta chain) was retrieved from a study of blood T cell repertoires in COVID-19 (dated by TCRdb to about 2020). Background for the entire study: Collaborator samples came from the United States, Italy and Spain and covered acute and convalescent phases of COVID-19. Deeply sampled blood TCRbeta repertoires from subjects exposed to, actively infected with, or recovered from COVID-19 were included in the dataset. Samples came from the ongoing ImmuneRACE study (first 160 participants) plus 1,254 subjects from 6 global collaborators. The repertoires were made available in a free public database intended to serve as a resource for research on the immune response to SARS-CoV-2. The sample metadata nearly always contained a de-identified subject ID, COVID-19 status, age in years and sex. The material from the prospective study consisted of cDNA or gDNA derived from T cells, B-cell-depleted T cells, or PBMCs. Where available, HLA class I and class II types were obtained from metadata supplied by the sample provider rather than from assay-based typing.

Broader findings and caveats from the paper: The quantity of clinical and demographic metadata differed by source and by participant and was supplied without curation.

TCRbeta CDR3 regions were amplified from genomic DNA by means of the immunoSEQ Assay, a bias-controlled multiplex PCR. Per the original workflow: Nucleated cell counts per sample were estimated from amplification of reference gene primers within the assay. Sequence reads were collapsed and filtered to measure the absolute abundance of every unique TCRbeta CDR3 rearrangement. For each sample, productive Simpson clonality was calculated by taking the square root of Simpson's diversity index across productive rearrangements. Not all clones reach the TCRdb copy of this immuneACCESS table, which keeps in-frame sequences only. Checked studies attribute under half of the gap to unresolved V genes and leave the rest unexplained. From that table come the V and J calls and clone size; the DNA was used to work out D and trimming. In this sample the table shows fewer than 250,000 clones, 87% of which occur a single time. The ten top clones hold 11% of the sample.

In the case of this clone: Its target antigen remains unknown. Base qualities are missing; no much larger clone stands one base away.

The germline V gene encodes CDR1 SGHNT and CDR2 YYREEE (reference sequence). The CDR3 contains 15 residues, cysteine and phenylalanine counted. Of the read, only the CDR3 DNA is kept; its 45 bases are in frame from base 1. Trimming at the junction amounts to 0 bases on V and 1 base on J, and the germline ends lie 5 bases apart. Participants in the prospective study were enrolled through a virtual design, were aged roughly 18 to 100 years, and lived in 20 to 30 United States geographic areas. Cohort assignment in the prospective study relied on participant-reported clinical history from a screening survey and a study questionnaire. ImmuneRACE Cohort 3 recovered participants were defined by two consecutive negative NP/OP PCR tests, healthcare professional clearance, or symptom resolution. In the prospective study, whole blood, serum and a nasopharyngeal or oropharyngeal swab were collected from each participant by mobile phlebotomists. Over an approximately 2-month period, participants in the prospective study had the option of providing additional blood draws and questionnaires. Before DNA extraction, blood samples from the prospective study were shipped at room temperature or frozen.

The source is a man aged 25 to 40 who had recovered from COVID-19. Sequencing was done on a sample of PBMCs or T cells enriched from blood (not recorded which). This receptor chain uses TRBV5-4 and TRBJ1-6; no D gene is confidently identified. The DNA sequence is as follows: TGTGCCAGCAGCTTGGAAGCGTCCTATAATTCACCCCTCCACTTT. Its protein product is CASSLEASYNSPLHF.